This TCR beta chain was sequenced in a study of T cell repertoires in cytomegalovirus infection. As for the study in general: Carrying CMV and the relevant HLA type showed in public TCR beta signatures.

The CDR3 runs 14 residues. Trimming stripped 5 bases from V and 1 base from J, with 11 bases between. Germline V lookup: CDR1 SGHVS, CDR2 FNYEAQ. General study results and limits: The cumulative frequency of public TCR beta families distinguished individuals who carried CMV together with the relevant HLA.

TCRdb re-called the reads with MiXCR, one entry per CDR3 protein. This table has under 350,000 distinct CDR3 sequences, around 9.1% appearing once. At least ten counts were recorded for this clonotype. Its antigen is still unknown. The rearrangement links TRBV7-6 to TRBJ1-1; possibly TRBD1 for D (6 bases). The source is a human donor in good health (CMV status not recorded). Some clones in this sample may be carry-over from other donors' samples. The sample taken for sequencing was PBMCs. CDR3 nucleotide sequence: TGTGCCAGCAGCGAACAGGGATGGAACACTGAAGCTTTCTTT. Its translation: CASSEQGWNTEAFF.